This TCR beta chain was retrieved from a study of neurological immune-mediated disorders. The V and J ends lost 7 bases and 3 bases respectively, with 5 bases between them. The CDR3 runs to 12 residues. Germline values: CDR1 KGHDR, CDR2 SFDVKD. Each CDR3 protein gets one entry after TCRdb re-called the 5' RACE reads with MiXCR. Here the sample spans some 46,000 distinct CDR3 sequences, 4.5% being singletons. This clonotype has at least ten counts. The specimen sequenced was PBMCs. This TCR was recovered from a woman aged 55-70 years with multiple sclerosis. The chain uses TRBV24-1 and TRBJ2-2, with D tentatively TRBD1 or TRBD2 (5 bases each). The CDR3: CATRGDTGELFF. The DNA for the CDR3 is TGTGCCACCAGGGGGGACACCGGGGAGCTGTTTTTT.